The rows below give T cell receptor beta chains drawn from one sample of a study of read filtering for tumor transcriptome and immune sequencing. MiXCR was run by TCRdb on the reads, yielding one entry per CDR3 protein. This sample carries about 57,000 distinct CDR3 sequences, 20% to 25% of them seen once, and the ten largest clones take about 18%. Sample: a population of CD138-negative cells sorted from bone marrow. These receptors were obtained from a donor over 35 with multiple myeloma. Both conserved end residues are part of each CDR3. A D gene is named only where the DNA matches it firmly.

j_call v_call d_call cdr3_length cdr3_aa
TRBJ1-1 TRBV14 . 12 CASSQAMRGAFF
TRBJ2-7 TRBV20-1 . 11 CSARDDYEQYF
TRBJ2-7 TRBV3-1 TRBD2 15 CASSQRTSGTYEQYF
TRBJ2-3 TRBV24-1 TRBD1 16 CATSDPGTGSTDTQYF
TRBJ2-7 TRBV4-1 TRBD2 20 CASSPDPGTSGLSRSYEQYF
TRBJ2-3 TRBV4-1 . 18 CASSQVGRTSSRTDTQYF
TRBJ2-1 TRBV19 . 15 CASRGALMSYNEQFF
TRBJ2-7 TRBV29-1 . 12 CSARSEAYEQYF
TRBJ2-5 TRBV20-1 TRBD2 17 CSARDQGSGRAQETQYF
TRBJ2-3 TRBV6-5 . 15 CASSATGLSTDTQYF
TRBJ2-6 TRBV9 . 14 CASSVPAGANVLTF
TRBJ1-4 TRBV11-2 . 14 CASSQQAANEKLFF
TRBJ2-1 TRBV7-9 TRBD2 15 CASNPKGGSYNEQFF
TRBJ2-6 TRBV20-1 . 15 CSAREGGTGANVLTF
TRBJ2-7 TRBV7-2 . 15 CASSLVPGTTYEQYF
TRBJ2-3 TRBV28 . 15 CASSLLAGSTDTQYF
TRBJ2-7 TRBV4-1 . 15 CASSQGPGSPYEQYF
TRBJ2-7 TRBV6-6 TRBD1 14 CASSYGGQGYEQYF
TRBJ1-5 TRBV19 . 12 CASSRPDQPQHF
TRBJ2-5 TRBV29-1 . 13 CSVEPIIDETQYF
TRBJ2-3 TRBV29-1 TRBD2 15 CSVEGIAGVPDTQYF
TRBJ2-3 TRBV2 . 12 CATAALTDTQYF
TRBJ1-1 TRBV7-9 TRBD1 14 CASSPTGGNTEAFF
TRBJ2-3 TRBV20-1 . 13 CSASGTSTDTQYF
TRBJ1-1 TRBV30 . 14 CAWIREGIGTEAFF
TRBJ2-1 TRBV7-3 TRBD1 18 CASSPSLYTGTGGGEQFF
TRBJ2-1 TRBV7-2 . 14 CASSLEGFYNEQFF
TRBJ2-5 TRBV5-1 TRBD2 19 CASSLFFKLAGGSDETQYF
TRBJ2-3 TRBV7-9 . 12 CASSLTTHTQYF
TRBJ2-3 TRBV18 TRBD1 14 CASSPGTGEDTQYF
TRBJ2-1 TRBV20-1 TRBD2 16 CSATSLADYSYNEQFF
TRBJ1-1 TRBV6-1 . 13 CASGEQGITEAFF
TRBJ2-7 TRBV2 TRBD2 15 CASSEGLAGPSRQYF
TRBJ2-3 TRBV7-6 . 14 CASSLGTITDTQYF
TRBJ1-2 TRBV7-9 . 14 CASSLDTGKSGYTF
TRBJ2-7 TRBV4-1 TRBD2 16 CASSQVTSGVSYEQYF
TRBJ1-2 TRBV9 . 8 CASSSPGF